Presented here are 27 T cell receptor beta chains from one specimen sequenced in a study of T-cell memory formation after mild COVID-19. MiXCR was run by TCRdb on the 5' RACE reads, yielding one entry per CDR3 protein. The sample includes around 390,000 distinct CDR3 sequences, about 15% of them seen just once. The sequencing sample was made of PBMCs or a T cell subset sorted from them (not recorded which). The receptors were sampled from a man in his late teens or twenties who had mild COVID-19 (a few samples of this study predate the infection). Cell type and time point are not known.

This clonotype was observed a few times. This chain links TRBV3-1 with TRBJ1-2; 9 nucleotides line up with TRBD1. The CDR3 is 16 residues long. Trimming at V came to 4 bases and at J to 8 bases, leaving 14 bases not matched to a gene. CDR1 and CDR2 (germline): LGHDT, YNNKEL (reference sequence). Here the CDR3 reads CASSLSTAQGARGYTF. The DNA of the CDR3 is TGTGCCAGCAGCCTTAGTACCGCACAGGGGGCCAGAGGCTACACCTTC.

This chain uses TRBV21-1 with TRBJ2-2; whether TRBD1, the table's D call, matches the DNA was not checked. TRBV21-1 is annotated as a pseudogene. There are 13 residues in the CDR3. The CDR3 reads CASRQGRTGELFF. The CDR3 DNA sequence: TGTGCCAGCAGACAGGGTCGGACCGGGGAGCTGTTTTTT.

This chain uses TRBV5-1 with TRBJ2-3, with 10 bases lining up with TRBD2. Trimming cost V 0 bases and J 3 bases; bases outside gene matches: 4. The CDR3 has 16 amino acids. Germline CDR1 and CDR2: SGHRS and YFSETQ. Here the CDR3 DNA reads TGCGCCAGCAGCTTGGGGGGGACTAGCGAAACAGATACGCAGTATTTT. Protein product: CASSLGGTSETDTQYF. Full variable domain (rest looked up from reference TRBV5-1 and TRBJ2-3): KAGVTQTPRYLIKTRGQQVTLSCSPISGHRSVSWYQQTPGQGLQFLFEYFSETQRNKGNFPGRFSGRQFSNSRSEMNVSTLELGDSALYLCASSLGGTSETDTQYFGPGTRLTVL.

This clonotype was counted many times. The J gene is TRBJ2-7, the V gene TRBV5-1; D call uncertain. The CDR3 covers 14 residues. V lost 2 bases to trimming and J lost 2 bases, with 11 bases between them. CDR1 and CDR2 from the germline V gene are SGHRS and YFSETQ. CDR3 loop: CASSLTDGPYEQYF. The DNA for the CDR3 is TGCGCCAGCAGCTTAACTGACGGACCCTACGAGCAGTACTTC. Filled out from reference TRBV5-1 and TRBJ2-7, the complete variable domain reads KAGVTQTPRYLIKTRGQQVTLSCSPISGHRSVSWYQQTPGQGLQFLFEYFSETQRNKGNFPGRFSGRQFSNSRSEMNVSTLELGDSALYLCASSLTDGPYEQYFGPGTRLTVT.

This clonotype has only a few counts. As DNA, the CDR3 is TGTGCCAGCAGCTTCGAGGGGGCGTCCCGCGCTTTCTTT. Translating it yields CASSFEGASRAFF. V is TRBV7-2 and J is TRBJ1-1; 7 bases line up with TRBD1. V was pared by 3 bases and J by 11 bases, with 9 bases of the junction left unmatched. This CDR3 has 13 residues. The germline V gene encodes CDR1 SGHTA and CDR2 FQGNSA.

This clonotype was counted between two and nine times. This chain's CDR3 is CSAITGNTDTQYF. The CDR3 nucleotides read TGCAGTGCTATTACAGGGAATACAGATACGCAGTATTTT. The gene calls are TRBV20-1 and TRBJ2-3; D possibly corresponds to TRBD1 (6 bases). CDR3 length: 13 amino acids. Between the trimmed V and J ends, which lost 4 bases and 3 bases, there was a span of 11 bases. Per the germline V gene, CDR1 is DFQATT and CDR2 is SNEGSKA (reference sequence).

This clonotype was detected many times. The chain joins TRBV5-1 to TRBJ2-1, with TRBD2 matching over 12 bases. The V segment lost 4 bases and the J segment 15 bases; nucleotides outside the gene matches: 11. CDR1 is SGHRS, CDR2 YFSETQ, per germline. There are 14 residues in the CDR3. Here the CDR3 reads CASSLRLAGGPAFF. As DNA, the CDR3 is TGCGCCAGCAGCCTCCGTCTAGCGGGGGGGCCTGCGTTCTTC. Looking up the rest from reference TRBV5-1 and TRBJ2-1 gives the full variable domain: KAGVTQTPRYLIKTRGQQVTLSCSPISGHRSVSWYQQTPGQGLQFLFEYFSETQRNKGNFPGRFSGRQFSNSRSEMNVSTLELGDSALYLCASSLRLAGGPAFFGPGTRLTVL.

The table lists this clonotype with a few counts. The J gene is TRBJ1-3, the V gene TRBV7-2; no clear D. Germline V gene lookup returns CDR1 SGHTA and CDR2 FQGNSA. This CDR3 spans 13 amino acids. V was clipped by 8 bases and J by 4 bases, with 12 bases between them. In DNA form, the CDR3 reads TGTGCCAGCGCCAGACGGGCCGGAAACACCATATATTTT. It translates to CASARRAGNTIYF.

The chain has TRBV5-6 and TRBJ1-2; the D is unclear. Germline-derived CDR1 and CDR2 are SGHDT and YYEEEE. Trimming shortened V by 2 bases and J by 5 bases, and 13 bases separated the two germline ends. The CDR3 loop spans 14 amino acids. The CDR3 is CASSLVGILYGYTF. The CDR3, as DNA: TGTGCCAGCAGCTTAGTCGGGATTCTTTATGGCTACACCTTC.

This CDR3 is CASSPGEGAHGANVLTF. For the CDR3, the DNA is TGCGCCAGCAGCCCGGGCGAGGGGGCGCATGGGGCCAACGTCCTGACTTTC. This sequence joins TRBV5-1 and TRBJ2-6; 7 nucleotides align to TRBD1. The CDR3 length is 17 residues. Trimming took 4 bases from V and 3 from J; bases not matched to a gene: 10. Germline loops: CDR1 SGHRS, CDR2 YFSETQ.

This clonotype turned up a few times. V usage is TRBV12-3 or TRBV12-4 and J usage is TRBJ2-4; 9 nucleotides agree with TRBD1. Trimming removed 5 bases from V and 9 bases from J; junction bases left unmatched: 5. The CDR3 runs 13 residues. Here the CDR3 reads CASSPTTGGIQYF. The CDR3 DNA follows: TGTGCCAGCAGTCCGACGACAGGGGGCATTCAGTACTTC.

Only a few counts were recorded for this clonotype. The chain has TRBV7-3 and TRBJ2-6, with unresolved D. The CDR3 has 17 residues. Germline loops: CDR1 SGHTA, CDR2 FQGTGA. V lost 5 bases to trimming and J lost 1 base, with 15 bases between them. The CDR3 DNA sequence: TGTGCCAGCAGCCAACCCCCCCCAGGATCTGGGGCCAACGTCCTGACTTTC. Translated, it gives CASSQPPPGSGANVLTF.

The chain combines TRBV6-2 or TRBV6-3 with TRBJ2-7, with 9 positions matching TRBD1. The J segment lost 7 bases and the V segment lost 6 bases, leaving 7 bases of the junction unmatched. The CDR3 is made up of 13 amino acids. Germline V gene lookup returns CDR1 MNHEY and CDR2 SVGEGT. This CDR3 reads CASRGQGRLEQYV. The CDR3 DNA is TGTGCCAGCAGGGGACAGGGACGATTAGAGCAGTACGTC.

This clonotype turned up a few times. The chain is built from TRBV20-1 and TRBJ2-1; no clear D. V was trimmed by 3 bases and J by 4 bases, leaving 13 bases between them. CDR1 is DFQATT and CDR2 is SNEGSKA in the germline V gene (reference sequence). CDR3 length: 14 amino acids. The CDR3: CSASPLDSYNEQFF. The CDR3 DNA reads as TGCAGTGCTAGCCCACTCGACTCTTACAATGAGCAGTTCTTC.

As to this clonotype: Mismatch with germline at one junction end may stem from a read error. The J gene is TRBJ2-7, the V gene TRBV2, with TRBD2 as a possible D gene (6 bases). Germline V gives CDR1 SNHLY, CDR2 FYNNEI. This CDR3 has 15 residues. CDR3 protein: CASSEGIQGGYEQYF. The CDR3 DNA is TGTGCCAGCAGCGAAGGAATTCAGGGAGGCTACGAGCAGTACTTC. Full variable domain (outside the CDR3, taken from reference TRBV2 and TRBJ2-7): EPEVTQTPSHQVTQMGQEVILRCVPISNHLYFYWYRQILGQKVEFLVSFYNNEISEKSEIFDDQFSVERPDGSNFTLKIRSTKLEDSAMYFCASSEGIQGGYEQYFGPGTRLTVT.

In DNA form, the CDR3 reads TGTGCCAGCAGTTTAGCGGGGGCCGACACAGATACGCAGTATTTT. The encoded protein is CASSLAGADTDTQYF. The genes are TRBV6-8 and TRBJ2-3, with 9 bases fitting TRBD2. Trimming took 4 bases from V and 2 from J; bases not matched to a gene: 4. CDR1 MNHGY and CDR2 SAAAGT come from the germline V gene. The CDR3 extends over 15 amino acids.

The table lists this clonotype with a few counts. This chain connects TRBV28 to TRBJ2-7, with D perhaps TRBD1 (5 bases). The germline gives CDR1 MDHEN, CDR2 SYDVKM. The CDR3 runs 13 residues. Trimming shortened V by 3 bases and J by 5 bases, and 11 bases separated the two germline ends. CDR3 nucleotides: TGTGCCAGCAGTTTGCCAGGGTATCACGAGCAGTACGTC. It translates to CASSLPGYHEQYV.

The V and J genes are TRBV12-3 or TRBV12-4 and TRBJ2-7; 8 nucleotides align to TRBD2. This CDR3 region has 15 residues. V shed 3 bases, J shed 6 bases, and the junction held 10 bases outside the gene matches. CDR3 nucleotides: TGTGCCAGCAGTTTTTATGGCGGGGGGCTCGGCGAGCAGTACTTC. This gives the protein CASSFYGGGLGEQYF.

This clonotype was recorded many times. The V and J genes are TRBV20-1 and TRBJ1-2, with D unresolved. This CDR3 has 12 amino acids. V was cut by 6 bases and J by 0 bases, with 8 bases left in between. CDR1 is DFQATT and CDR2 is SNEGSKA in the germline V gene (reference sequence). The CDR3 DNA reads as TGCAGTGCCGAGGCATCTAACTATGGCTACACCTTC. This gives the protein CSAEASNYGYTF.

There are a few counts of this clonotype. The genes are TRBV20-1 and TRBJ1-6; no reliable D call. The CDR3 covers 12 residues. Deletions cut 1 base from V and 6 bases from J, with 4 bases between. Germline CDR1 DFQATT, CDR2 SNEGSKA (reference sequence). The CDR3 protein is CSARVANSPLHF. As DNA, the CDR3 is TGCAGTGCTAGAGTTGCTAATTCACCCCTCCACTTT.

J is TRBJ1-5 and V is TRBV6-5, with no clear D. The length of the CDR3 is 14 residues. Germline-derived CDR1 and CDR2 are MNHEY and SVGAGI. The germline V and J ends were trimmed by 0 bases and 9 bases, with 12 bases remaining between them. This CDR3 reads CASSYSSGSRPQHF. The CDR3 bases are TGTGCCAGCAGTTACTCCTCCGGGAGCCGGCCCCAGCATTTT.

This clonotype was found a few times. This CDR3 is CASSQAIRPRAEKETQYF. In nucleotides, the CDR3 is TGTGCCAGCAGCCAAGCGATCCGACCTCGGGCAGAAAAAGAGACCCAGTACTTC. The V and J genes are TRBV14 and TRBJ2-5; D is ambiguous. Trimming removed 1 base at V and 3 bases at J, with 21 bases between. Looked up from germline, CDR1 is SGHDN and CDR2 is FVKESK. The CDR3 is 18 residues long.

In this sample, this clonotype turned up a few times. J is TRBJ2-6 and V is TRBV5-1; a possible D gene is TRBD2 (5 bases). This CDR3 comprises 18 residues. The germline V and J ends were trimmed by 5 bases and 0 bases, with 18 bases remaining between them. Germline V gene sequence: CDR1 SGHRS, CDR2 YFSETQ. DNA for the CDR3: TGCGCCAGCAGAGGCTTAGGCACGGGAATCTCTGGGGCCAACGTCCTGACTTTC. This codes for CASRGLGTGISGANVLTF.

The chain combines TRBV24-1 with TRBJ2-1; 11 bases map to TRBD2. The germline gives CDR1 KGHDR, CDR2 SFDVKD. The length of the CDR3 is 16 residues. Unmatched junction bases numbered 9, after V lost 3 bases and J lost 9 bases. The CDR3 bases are TGTGCCACCAGTGATCCTACTAGCGGGGGAAAGGGTGAGCAGTTCTTC. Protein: CATSDPTSGGKGEQFF.

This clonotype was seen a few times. CDR3: CATFIQGRGESGNTEAFF. The CDR3 bases are TGTGCCACGTTTATCCAGGGTCGAGGTGAATCGGGGAACACTGAAGCTTTCTTT. The chain recombines TRBV7-8 with TRBJ1-1; possibly TRBD1 for D (5 bases). Trimming stripped 10 bases from V and 1 base from J, with 28 bases between. The CDR3 contains 18 residues. Per germline, CDR1 SGHVS and CDR2 FQNEAQ.

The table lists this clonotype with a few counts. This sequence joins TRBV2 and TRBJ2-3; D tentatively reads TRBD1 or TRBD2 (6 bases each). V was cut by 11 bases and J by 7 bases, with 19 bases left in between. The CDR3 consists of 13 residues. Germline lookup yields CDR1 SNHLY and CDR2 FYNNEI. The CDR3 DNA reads TGTGCCGGCTCGGGGGCCCTGGGATATACGCAGTATTTT. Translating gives CAGSGALGYTQYF. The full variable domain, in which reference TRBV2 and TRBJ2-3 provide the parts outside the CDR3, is EPEVTQTPSHQVTQMGQEVILRCVPISNHLYFYWYRQILGQKVEFLVSFYNNEISEKSEIFDDQFSVERPDGSNFTLKIRSTKLEDSAMYFCAGSGALGYTQYFGPGTRLTVL.

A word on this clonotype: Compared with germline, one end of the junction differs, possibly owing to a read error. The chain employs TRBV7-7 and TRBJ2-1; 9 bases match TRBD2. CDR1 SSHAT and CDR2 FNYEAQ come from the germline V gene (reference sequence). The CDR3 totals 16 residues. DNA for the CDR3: TGTGCTAGCAGCTTATTCCAGCGGGGGGACTACAATGAGCAGTTCTTC. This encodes CASSLFQRGDYNEQFF.